This TCR beta chain is drawn from a study of T cell repertoires in cytomegalovirus infection. Study-wide context: Both recently identified HLA-C-restricted and well-studied HLA-B-restricted CMV epitopes were used in the study. Public TCR beta signatures marked donors with CMV infection and the matching HLA. The study, taken as a whole, reports: HLA-C-restricted CMV-specific TCR beta clonotypes were dominant in the ex vivo response.

Only a few counts were recorded for this clonotype. What it recognizes is unknown. V lost 6 bases to trimming and J lost 4 bases; unmatched junction nucleotides: 7. Germline CDR1 SEHNR, CDR2 FQNEAQ (reference sequence). The CDR3 loop spans 16 amino acids. TCRdb redid the calling of the reads with MiXCR, one entry per CDR3 protein. The data show roughly 800,000 distinct CDR3 sequences, under 35% seen once. The material sequenced was cultured CD8+ T cells from PBMCs, taken from culture after CMV antigen stimulation. The chain joins TRBV7-9 to TRBJ2-2; 11 bases fit TRBD2. The sequence was collected from a human donor in good health (CMV status not recorded). Some clones in this sample may be carry-over from other donors' samples. DNA of the CDR3: TGTGCCAGCAGGCCACCCGGGACTAGCGGCACCGGGGAGCTGTTTTTT. Its translation is CASRPPGTSGTGELFF.